This T cell receptor (beta chain) was sequenced during a study of graft-versus-host responses after intestinal transplantation. Study background: Grafts that recipients had were multivisceral, liver-intestinal, or isolated intestinal transplants. The whole recipient group had anti-thymocyte globulin induction followed by tacrolimus and steroids for roughly 3 years.

Note on this clone: Its target is unknown.

Method: immunoSEQ multiplex PCR; TCRdb's copy keeps in-frame clones and lacks some. This sample has 85,000 to 100,000 clones; about 90% occur once, and the top ten carry 0.11%. Study results and caveats: There was an association between peak levels of circulating GvH clones and early post-transplant HvG declines. Individuals who had graft-donor T cell macrochimerism had allografts that showed high graft-versus-host to host-versus-graft clonal ratios.

Source: unstimulated CD4+ T cells sorted from spleen or lymph node cells, taken before intestinal transplant. The clonotype originates from a human donor who received an intestinal transplant.

The CDR3 region has the DNA TGTGCCAGTACCCGACAGACCGGTGACTATGGCTACACCTTC. As protein: CASTRQTGDYGYTF. The V call is TRBV19, the J call TRBJ1-2; the D gene is possibly TRBD1 (5 bases). Germline V lookup: CDR1 LNHDA, CDR2 SQIVND (reference sequence). This CDR3 is 14 amino acids long. With 7 bases removed from V and 3 bases from J, the gap between germline ends came to 15 bases.